These 27 T cell receptor beta chains came from one sample sequenced in a study of blood T cell repertoires in COVID-19. This table comes from immunoSEQ multiplex PCR, and its TCRdb copy is limited to in-frame clones, with some not included. The data hold fewer than 250,000 clones, with around four fifths observed a single time. Sequencing was performed on peripheral blood. These TCRs come from a man in his sixties with COVID-19, enrolled during active disease.

V gene TRBV15 combines with J gene TRBJ1-5; 7 nucleotides align to TRBD1. The CDR3 contains 17 residues. CDR1 LNHNV and CDR2 YYDKDF come from the germline V gene (reference sequence). V lost 3 bases and J lost 4; bases outside the gene matches: 12. CDR3 bases: TGTGCCACCAGCAGTCCTCTAGGACAGGCTAATAATCAGCCCCAGCATTTT. Translating it yields CATSSPLGQANNQPQHF.

This clone was counted once. The CDR3 loop is CASSLGMQGEKLFF. The CDR3 DNA is TGCGCCAGCAGCTTGGGAATGCAGGGGGAAAAACTGTTTTTT. The V call is TRBV5-1, the J call TRBJ1-4; D is perhaps TRBD1 (6 bases). Germline V gene data show CDR1 as SGHRS and CDR2 as YFSETQ. V lost 0 bases to trimming and J lost 8 bases, with 11 bases between them. The CDR3 is 14 residues long.

Only a few counts were recorded for this clone. This chain joins TRBV7-8 and TRBJ2-7, with a weak D call TRBD1 (6 bases). Germline assignment: CDR1 SGHVS and CDR2 FQNEAQ. Deletions cut 5 bases from V and 0 bases from J, with 14 bases between. The CDR3 is 15 amino acids. The CDR3 loop reads CASSVDSGHSYEQYF. Written as DNA, the CDR3 is TGTGCCAGCAGCGTGGACAGCGGCCACTCCTACGAGCAGTACTTC. Based on the CDR3 plus reference TRBV7-8 and TRBJ2-7, the full variable domain is GAGVSQSPRYKVAKRGQDVALRCDPISGHVSLFWYQQALGQGPEFLTYFQNEAQLDKSGLPSDRFFAERPEGSVSTLKIQRTQQEDSAVYLCASSVDSGHSYEQYFGPGTRLTVT.

The chain has TRBV5-1 and TRBJ2-1; D possibly corresponds to TRBD2 (6 bases). Per germline, CDR1 SGHRS and CDR2 YFSETQ. V gave up 0 bases and J gave up 6 bases, with 16 bases separating them. CDR3 length: 16 amino acids. The CDR3 sequence is CASSLGDSGVGNEQFF. The CDR3 DNA sequence: TGCGCCAGCAGCTTGGGTGATTCGGGAGTGGGCAATGAGCAGTTCTTC.

The V gene is TRBV30, the J gene TRBJ1-1; tentative D call: TRBD1 (5 bases). This CDR3 has 14 residues. With 1 base removed from V and 11 bases from J, the gap between germline ends came to 20 bases. Per the germline V gene, CDR1 is GTSNPN and CDR2 is SVGIG (reference sequence). The CDR3 loop is CAWSGGVGPPRAFF. For the CDR3, the DNA is TGTGCCTGGAGTGGGGGTGTGGGGCCCCCTCGGGCTTTCTTT.

This chain links TRBV6-5 with TRBJ1-6, with 7 bases fitting TRBD1. V was clipped by 6 bases and J by 7 bases; unmatched bases: 9. The CDR3 totals 15 residues. The germline V gene has CDR1 MNHEY and CDR2 SVGAGI. For the CDR3, the DNA is TGTGCCAGCAGGCGTACAGGGGCGGAAAATTCACCCCTCCACTTT. This codes for CASRRTGAENSPLHF.

The rearrangement joins TRBV5-1 to TRBJ2-1; possible D gene TRBD1, 6 bases. CDR1 is SGHRS, CDR2 YFSETQ, per germline. This CDR3 is built from 14 residues. Trimming cost V 0 bases and J 8 bases, with 12 bases left between them. The CDR3 bases are TGCGCCAGCAGCTTGGAATGGGGGCACCATGAGCAGTTCTTC. Its protein is CASSLEWGHHEQFF. The full variable domain, completed using reference TRBV5-1 and TRBJ2-1, is KAGVTQTPRYLIKTRGQQVTLSCSPISGHRSVSWYQQTPGQGLQFLFEYFSETQRNKGNFPGRFSGRQFSNSRSEMNVSTLELGDSALYLCASSLEWGHHEQFFGPGTRLTVL.

The CDR3 sequence: CAWSTSTGGNEKLFF. The CDR3 DNA sequence: TGTGCCTGGAGTACAAGTACAGGGGGTAATGAAAAACTGTTTTTT. The chain joins TRBV30 to TRBJ1-4, with TRBD1 matching over 8 bases. The V and J ends lost 2 bases and 4 bases, in that order; junction bases with no gene match: 6. From germline, CDR1 is GTSNPN and CDR2 SVGIG (reference sequence). This CDR3 comprises 15 residues.

This chain's CDR3 is CASSQETGGTGELFF. In DNA form, the CDR3 reads TGCGCCAGCAGCCAAGAAACGGGAGGGACCGGGGAGCTGTTTTTT. This chain joins TRBV4-1 and TRBJ2-2; 8 bases map to TRBD2. Germline CDR1 MGHRA, CDR2 YSYEKL. The CDR3 is 15 residues long. The ends lost 0 bases at V and 5 bases at J; junction bases unmatched: 2.

The rearrangement uses TRBV4-1 and TRBJ2-3; weak D call: TRBD1 (5 bases). The V gene lost 0 bases and the J gene lost 3 bases, with 13 bases spanning the gap. This CDR3 contains 16 residues. The germline V gene has CDR1 MGHRA and CDR2 YSYEKL. The CDR3 nucleotides read TGCGCCAGCAGCCAAGAAGGGGTCGGAAGGACAGATACGCAGTATTTT. Residues: CASSQEGVGRTDTQYF.

This clone was counted a single time. This rearrangement joins TRBV18 to TRBJ1-5; D might be TRBD1 (6 bases). Looked up from germline, CDR1 is KGHSH and CDR2 is LQKENI. The V end was cut by 8 bases, the J end by 2 bases, with 16 bases between. This CDR3 contains 15 residues. CDR3 DNA sequence: TGTGCCAGCGCAGCCCCAGGGGCAGGCAATCAGCCCCAGCATTTT. Translation gives CASAAPGAGNQPQHF.

V usage is TRBV4-3 and J usage is TRBJ1-4; the match to TRBD1 covers 7 bases. V lost 0 bases and J lost 6; bases outside the gene matches: 4. Germline V CDR1 and CDR2: LGHNA, YSLEER. The CDR3 has 15 residues. This CDR3 reads CASSQDGGGDEKLFF. The CDR3, as DNA: TGCGCCAGCAGCCAAGACGGAGGGGGCGATGAAAAACTGTTTTTT.

The chain couples TRBV7-8 to TRBJ1-5; D is ambiguous. V was trimmed by 1 base and J by 2 bases, leaving 12 bases between them. The CDR3 spans 16 residues. Germline values: CDR1 SGHVS, CDR2 FQNEAQ. This CDR3 is CASSLVPQVGNQPQHF. DNA for the CDR3: TGTGCCAGCAGCTTAGTACCGCAGGTGGGCAATCAGCCCCAGCATTTT.

The V call is TRBV6-5, the J call TRBJ1-3, with D uncertain. The germline CDR1 and CDR2 sequences are MNHEY and SVGAGI. The CDR3 runs 12 residues. With 7 bases removed from V and 2 bases from J, the gap between germline ends came to 6 bases. The CDR3 is CASNSPGNTIYF. The CDR3 region has the DNA TGTGCCAGCAACAGTCCTGGAAACACCATATATTTT.

The V and J genes are TRBV19 and TRBJ1-5, with D perhaps matching TRBD1 (5 bases). The CDR3 is 15 residues long. The germline V gene has CDR1 LNHDA and CDR2 SQIVND (reference sequence). Between the trimmed V and J ends, which lost 3 bases and 0 bases, there was a span of 9 bases. CDR3 nucleotide sequence: TGTGCCAGTAGTATTAGGGGTCGTAGCAATCAGCCCCAGCATTTT. Protein sequence: CASSIRGRSNQPQHF.

The chain has TRBV11-3 and TRBJ2-5; TRBD2 aligns across 7 bases. This CDR3 spans 15 amino acids. Per the germline V gene, CDR1 is SGHNT and CDR2 is YENEEA. J lost 1 base, V lost 4 bases, and 6 bases had no gene match. The CDR3 spells CASSYTLAPQETQYF. The CDR3, as DNA: TGTGCCAGCAGCTACACACTAGCGCCCCAAGAGACCCAGTACTTC.

The chain carries TRBV6-2 or TRBV6-3 and TRBJ1-2; 9 bases line up with TRBD1. Germline lookup yields CDR1 MNHEY and CDR2 SVGEGT. The V and J ends lost 2 bases and 8 bases, in that order; junction bases with no gene match: 9. CDR3 size: 15 residues. The CDR3 loop is CASSYGTGPRGGYTF. CDR3 DNA sequence: TGTGCCAGCAGTTACGGGACAGGGCCCCGTGGGGGCTACACCTTC.

The genes are TRBV30 and TRBJ1-2, with 8 bases matching TRBD1. The CDR3 is made up of 13 amino acids. V shed 4 bases and J 7 bases; nucleotides not matched to a gene: 8. Germline V lookup: CDR1 GTSNPN, CDR2 SVGIG (reference sequence). The DNA of the CDR3 is TGTGCCTGGACACCTTTGACAGGGGTTGGCTACACCTTC. Translating gives CAWTPLTGVGYTF.

In its sample, this clone was seen a few times. Within the sample, other DNA sequences also encode this same CDR3. This rearrangement joins TRBV2 to TRBJ2-1, with unresolved D. CDR3 length: 12 amino acids. Looked up from germline, CDR1 is SNHLY and CDR2 is FYNNEI. V was trimmed by 2 bases and J by 6 bases, leaving 5 bases between them. The CDR3 DNA follows: TGTGCCAGCAGTGAATTAGCCAATGAGCAGTTCTTC. As protein: CASSELANEQFF.

This clone appeared a single time. CDR3 DNA sequence: TGTGCCACCAGTGATCCGGGGGGAACTGAAGCTTTCTTT. Residues: CATSDPGGTEAFF. The V gene is TRBV24-1, the J gene TRBJ1-1; maybe TRBD1 (5 bases). The germline V and J ends were trimmed by 3 bases and 5 bases, with 9 bases remaining between them. The CDR3 sequence is 13 residues long. Germline lookup yields CDR1 KGHDR and CDR2 SFDVKD.

The chain combines TRBV7-9 with TRBJ1-2; 7 bases are a match to TRBD1. Per the germline V gene, CDR1 is SEHNR and CDR2 is FQNEAQ (reference sequence). The CDR3 covers 12 residues. Trimming at V came to 5 bases and at J to 7 bases, leaving 4 bases not matched to a gene. CDR3 DNA sequence: TGTGCCAGCAGCCCCGGGACAGCTGGCTACACCTTC. It yields the protein CASSPGTAGYTF. The full variable domain, completed using reference TRBV7-9 and TRBJ1-2, is DTGVSQNPRHKITKRGQNVTFRCDPISEHNRLYWYRQTLGQGPEFLTYFQNEAQLEKSRLLSDRFSAERPKGSFSTLEIQRTEQGDSAMYLCASSPGTAGYTFGSGTRLTVV.

For this clone: This CDR3 is also generated by other DNA sequences in the sample. The chain uses TRBV5-1 and TRBJ1-5; D may be TRBD1 (5 bases). The germline CDR1 and CDR2 sequences are SGHRS and YFSETQ. The CDR3 loop spans 15 amino acids. Trimming removed 0 bases from V and 1 base from J, with 8 bases in between. CDR3 nucleotides: TGCGCCAGCAGCTTGGAGGGGTTGAGCAATCAGCCCCAGCATTTT. Translated, it gives CASSLEGLSNQPQHF.

V usage is TRBV5-6 and J usage is TRBJ1-6, with D possibly TRBD1 on 5 matching bases. The CDR3 extends over 15 amino acids. The V gene's germline CDR1 is SGHDT and CDR2 YYEEEE. V gave up 0 bases and J gave up 14 bases, with 18 bases separating them. The CDR3 reads CASSLVRQGREALHF. The CDR3 DNA is TGTGCCAGCAGCTTGGTAAGGCAGGGCCGGGAGGCCCTCCACTTT.

This clone has only one observation. V is TRBV6-5 and J is TRBJ1-2; tentative D call: TRBD1 (5 bases). The CDR3 sequence is 13 residues long. V lost 5 bases and J 4 bases, leaving 11 bases between the germline ends. CDR1 is MNHEY, CDR2 SVGAGI, per germline. The CDR3 DNA reads as TGTGCCAGCAGTAGCTCGGGGGGCTATGGCTACACCTTC. Protein: CASSSSGGYGYTF.

The table lists this clone with a few counts. The chain links TRBV27 to TRBJ2-7; TRBD1 matches 7 bases. The CDR3 totals 15 residues. Trimming took 9 bases from V and 2 from J; bases not matched to a gene: 13. Germline assignment: CDR1 MNHEY and CDR2 SMNVEV (reference sequence). CDR3 coding DNA: TGTGCCAGTAGCCCCAGACAGGGTTCTCCCTACGAGCAGTACTTC. Translation gives CASSPRQGSPYEQYF.

The chain is built from TRBV3-1 (or the pseudogene TRBV3-2) and TRBJ2-1; a possible D gene is TRBD2 (6 bases). The CDR3 length is 15 residues. The germline CDR1 and CDR2 sequences are LGHDT and YNNKEL (reference sequence). Trimming pared 5 bases from V and 0 bases from J, leaving 11 bases between. Written as DNA, the CDR3 is TGTGCCAGCAGCTACGGAGGGAGCTCCTACAATGAGCAGTTCTTC. Translation: CASSYGGSSYNEQFF.

The J gene is TRBJ2-7, the V gene TRBV9; possible D gene TRBD1, 6 bases. V lost 1 base, J lost 1 base, and 6 bases lay in between. CDR3 length: 13 residues. Germline V gene sequence: CDR1 SGDLS, CDR2 YYNGEE. The CDR3 sequence: CASSVQGSYEQYF. The CDR3 coding sequence is TGTGCCAGCAGCGTACAGGGGTCCTACGAGCAGTACTTC.